This T cell receptor beta chain derives from a study of blood T cell repertoires in COVID-19. This clone appeared once. CDR1 and CDR2 from the germline V gene are KGHSH and LQKENI. The V end was cut by 3 bases, the J end by 3 bases, with 8 bases between. This CDR3 has 13 residues. Clones were sequenced by immunoSEQ multiplex PCR, and TCRdb holds only the in-frame ones, with some missing. The table has 90,000 to 110,000 clones, around 80% seen once; the top ten hold 4% to 5.5%. The chain uses TRBV18 and TRBJ1-2, with TRBD1 as a possible D gene (5 bases). The sequenced sample was peripheral blood. This receptor was taken from a human donor in a cohort sampled during active or convalescent COVID-19. The chain's CDR3 is CASSPGTHYGYTF. CDR3 nucleotide sequence: TGTGCCAGCTCACCCGGGACTCACTATGGCTACACCTTC.